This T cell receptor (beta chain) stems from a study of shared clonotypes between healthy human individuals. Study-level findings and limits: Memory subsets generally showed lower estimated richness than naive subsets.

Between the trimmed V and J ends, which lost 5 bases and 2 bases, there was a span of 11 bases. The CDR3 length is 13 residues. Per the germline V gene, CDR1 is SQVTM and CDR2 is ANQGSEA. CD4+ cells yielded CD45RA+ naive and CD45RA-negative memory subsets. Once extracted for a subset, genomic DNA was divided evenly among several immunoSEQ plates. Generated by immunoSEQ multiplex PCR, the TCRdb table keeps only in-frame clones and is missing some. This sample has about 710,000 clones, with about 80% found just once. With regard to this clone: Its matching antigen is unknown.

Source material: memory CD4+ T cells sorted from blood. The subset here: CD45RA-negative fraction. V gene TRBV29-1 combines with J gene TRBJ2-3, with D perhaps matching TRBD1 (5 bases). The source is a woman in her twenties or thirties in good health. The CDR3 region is CSVHVGPTDTQYF. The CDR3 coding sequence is TGCAGCGTTCATGTGGGGCCCACAGATACGCAGTATTTT.